What follows are 27 T cell receptor beta chains derived from one specimen sequenced in a study of cytomegalovirus exposure and HLA in healthy donors. Assay: immunoSEQ multiplex PCR; the TCRdb copy retains only in-frame clones and omits some. The table includes 150,000 to 200,000 clones, around four fifths detected once. The sample consisted of PBMCs. Receptor source: a young man in good health and CMV-seropositive.

The chain has TRBV4-1 and TRBJ2-1; 14 bases match TRBD2. There are 18 residues in the CDR3. J was trimmed by 9 bases and V by 4 bases; bases with no gene match: 14. CDR1 is MGHRA and CDR2 is YSYEKL in the germline V gene. This CDR3 reads CASSPGTSGGWRGGEQFF. The CDR3, as DNA: TGCGCCAGCAGCCCAGGGACTAGCGGGGGATGGCGGGGGGGTGAGCAGTTCTTC.

The chain employs TRBV5-4 and TRBJ2-1; TRBD2 is a possible D gene (6 bases). The CDR3 spans 18 residues. Trimming removed 0 bases at V and 2 bases at J, with 18 bases between. Germline-derived CDR1 and CDR2 are SGHNT and YYREEE (reference sequence). This CDR3 reads CASSLADWRGLTYNEQFF. CDR3 coding DNA: TGTGCCAGCAGCTTGGCCGACTGGCGGGGCCTTACCTACAATGAGCAGTTCTTC.

V gene TRBV15 combines with J gene TRBJ1-2; 10 bases map to TRBD1. V was pared by 8 bases and J by 3 bases, with 0 bases of the junction left unmatched. Germline values: CDR1 LNHNV, CDR2 YYDKDF (reference sequence). This CDR3 is 12 amino acids long. In nucleotides, the CDR3 is TGTGCCACCGGACAGGGGGACTATGGCTACACCTTC. Its protein is CATGQGDYGYTF.

The chain recombines TRBV9 with TRBJ2-5; D is possibly TRBD2 (5 bases). CDR1 is SGDLS and CDR2 is YYNGEE in the germline V gene. V gave up 3 bases and J gave up 5 bases, with 17 bases separating them. CDR3 length: 15 residues. In DNA form, the CDR3 reads TGTGCCAGCAGCGCGGGATTACCGGGCGGGGAGACCCAGTACTTC. Translating it yields CASSAGLPGGETQYF.

This chain uses TRBV18 with TRBJ1-4; D not certain. The CDR3 has 13 amino acids. Germline CDR1 is KGHSH and CDR2 is LQKENI. The V end lost 3 bases, the J end lost 0 bases, and 2 bases lay between the germline ends. The CDR3 sequence is CASSPTTNEKLFF. In DNA, the CDR3 is TGTGCCAGCTCACCCACAACTAATGAAAAACTGTTTTTT.

This chain joins TRBV5-1 and TRBJ1-2; 10 bases agree with TRBD1. J lost 4 bases, V lost 5 bases, and 8 bases had no gene match. The CDR3 spans 15 residues. Germline V gene data show CDR1 as SGHRS and CDR2 as YFSETQ. In DNA form, the CDR3 reads TGCGCCAGCAGTCGCGGACAGGGGGACCTCTATGGCTACACCTTC. It specifies CASSRGQGDLYGYTF.

J is TRBJ2-7 and V is TRBV4-3, with 7 nucleotides matching TRBD2. Looked up from germline, CDR1 is LGHNA and CDR2 is YSLEER. J was trimmed by 4 bases and V by 0 bases; bases with no gene match: 9. The CDR3 length is 16 residues. CDR3 in amino acids: CASSQDLGGGVYEQYF. CDR3 coding DNA: TGCGCCAGCAGCCAAGATTTGGGCGGGGGAGTTTACGAGCAGTACTTC.

In this sample, this clone turned up once. This chain uses TRBV6-6 with TRBJ1-1; 9 nucleotides align to TRBD1. Germline CDR1 MNHNY, CDR2 SVGAGI (reference sequence). The CDR3 has 15 residues. The J segment lost 4 bases and the V segment lost 6 bases, leaving 9 bases of the junction unmatched. The CDR3 loop is CASRSPQGASTEAFF. The CDR3 DNA reads as TGTGCCAGCAGGTCACCACAGGGGGCCAGCACTGAAGCTTTCTTT.

The genes are TRBV7-9 and TRBJ1-5; D is uncertain. The CDR3 loop spans 14 amino acids. V was clipped by 2 bases and J by 1 base, with 6 bases between them. CDR1 is SEHNR and CDR2 is FQNEAQ in the germline V gene (reference sequence). The CDR3 protein is CASSLPGSNQPQHF. CDR3 DNA: TGTGCCAGCAGCTTACCAGGAAGCAATCAGCCCCAGCATTTT.

This chain uses TRBV6-5 with TRBJ1-4, with D perhaps matching TRBD1 (5 bases). Germline CDR1 MNHEY, CDR2 SVGAGI. This CDR3 region has 14 residues. V was cut by 8 bases and J by 5 bases, with 15 bases left in between. The CDR3 DNA sequence: TGTGCCAGCGGTCCTAGGCAGGGCAATGAAAAACTGTTTTTT. Translating it yields CASGPRQGNEKLFF.

The chain joins TRBV2 to TRBJ1-3, with no clear D. The V gene lost 6 bases and the J gene lost 0 bases, with 3 bases spanning the gap. From germline, CDR1 is SNHLY and CDR2 FYNNEI. The CDR3 is made up of 12 amino acids. This chain's CDR3 is CASRSSGNTIYF. As DNA, the CDR3 is TGTGCCAGCAGGAGCTCTGGAAACACCATATATTTT.

V and J are TRBV2 and TRBJ1-3, with D possibly matching TRBD1 (5 bases). Germline loops: CDR1 SNHLY, CDR2 FYNNEI. CDR3 length: 14 residues. With 2 bases removed from V and 4 bases from J, the gap between germline ends came to 9 bases. CDR3 loop: CASSEPRAGNTIYF. The CDR3 region has the DNA TGTGCCAGCAGTGAACCCAGGGCAGGAAACACCATATATTTT.

This clone was picked up one time. The chain couples TRBV11-2 to TRBJ2-3; D perhaps matches TRBD2 (6 bases). Germline assignment: CDR1 SGHAT and CDR2 FQNNGV. The V and J ends lost 0 bases and 5 bases respectively, with 9 bases between them. The CDR3 contains 14 residues. CDR3 protein: CASSLDPGVDTQYF. In nucleotides, the CDR3 is TGTGCCAGCAGCTTAGATCCGGGGGTAGATACGCAGTATTTT.

The V and J genes are TRBV13 and TRBJ2-1; 9 bases fit TRBD1. Trimming took 8 bases from V and 5 from J; bases not matched to a gene: 7. Germline values: CDR1 PRHDT, CDR2 FYEKMQ (reference sequence). This CDR3 has 14 amino acids. CDR3 protein: CASGRDRVHNEQFF. The DNA of the CDR3 is TGTGCCAGCGGTCGGGACAGGGTACACAATGAGCAGTTCTTC.

A few counts support this clone. The genes are TRBV6-5 and TRBJ2-3, with 11 bases lining up with TRBD2. This CDR3 contains 16 residues. V was pared by 4 bases and J by 4 bases, with 7 bases of the junction left unmatched. Germline V gene lookup returns CDR1 MNHEY and CDR2 SVGAGI. Here the CDR3 reads CASSFSGGAGSDTQYF. The CDR3 DNA sequence: TGTGCCAGCAGTTTTAGCGGGGGGGCCGGGTCAGATACGCAGTATTTT.

The rearrangement links TRBV21-1 to TRBJ2-7; TRBD1, the table's D call, lacks a check against the DNA. TRBV21-1 is deemed a pseudogene. This CDR3 contains 13 residues. CDR3 coding DNA: TGTGCCAGCTGCTGGACAGGGCTTCTGGGCCTTTACTTC. This gives the protein CASCWTGLLGLYF.

The chain recombines TRBV6-5 with TRBJ2-2, with 9 nucleotides matching TRBD2. The V and J ends lost 2 bases and 6 bases, in that order; junction bases with no gene match: 4. The CDR3 runs 15 residues. The germline CDR1 and CDR2 sequences are MNHEY and SVGAGI. The CDR3 region is CASSYTAGGAGELFF. In nucleotides, the CDR3 is TGTGCCAGCAGTTACACCGCGGGGGGGGCCGGGGAGCTGTTTTTT.

This clone was counted between two and nine times. The chain employs TRBV27 and TRBJ1-2, with 9 bases aligning to TRBD1. CDR3 size: 13 residues. Germline values: CDR1 MNHEY, CDR2 SMNVEV (reference sequence). Trimming took 4 bases from V and 6 from J; bases not matched to a gene: 3. CDR3 region: CASSYGTGNGYTF. Written as DNA, the CDR3 is TGTGCCAGCAGTTACGGGACAGGGAATGGCTACACCTTC.

The sample holds a few counts of this clone. The chain joins TRBV19 to TRBJ2-1; the D gene is possibly TRBD2 (6 bases). Trimming cost V 4 bases and J 5 bases, with 9 bases left between them. The CDR3 sequence is 13 residues long. Germline V gene sequence: CDR1 LNHDA, CDR2 SQIVND (reference sequence). The CDR3 sequence is CASSTRRDNEQFF. The CDR3, as DNA: TGTGCCAGTAGTACAAGGAGGGACAATGAGCAGTTCTTC.

The gene calls are TRBV9 and TRBJ2-7, with TRBD2 as a possible D gene (5 bases). Germline CDR1 is SGDLS and CDR2 is YYNGEE. V dropped 3 bases and J dropped 2 bases, with 9 bases sitting between them. This CDR3 is 13 amino acids long. CDR3 sequence: CASSDGLAYEQYF. CDR3 nucleotides: TGTGCCAGCAGCGACGGACTCGCCTACGAGCAGTACTTC.

The chain recombines TRBV5-8 with TRBJ1-6; D is undetermined. Trimming stripped 6 bases from V and 0 bases from J, with 7 bases between. There are 14 residues in the CDR3. Germline V gene data show CDR1 as SGHTS and CDR2 as YDEGEE. CDR3 nucleotides: TGTGCCAGCAAGTCGAGCTCCTATAATTCACCCCTCCACTTT. Protein sequence: CASKSSSYNSPLHF.

This chain connects TRBV28 to TRBJ1-5; no reliable D call. This CDR3 spans 15 amino acids. Trimming pared 5 bases from V and 9 bases from J, leaving 20 bases between. Germline-derived CDR1 and CDR2 are MDHEN and SYDVKM. The CDR3 nucleotides are TGTGCCAGCAGTCCCCCCGGGAGGGTTAGTTGGCCCCAGCATTTT. Residues: CASSPPGRVSWPQHF.

V gene TRBV29-1 combines with J gene TRBJ2-1, with a possible D match to TRBD1 (6 bases). Germline V gene lookup returns CDR1 SQVTM and CDR2 ANQGSEA. The V end was cut by 7 bases, the J end by 7 bases, with 8 bases between. The CDR3 extends over 10 amino acids. CDR3 amino acids: CSGQVNEQFF. The DNA for the CDR3 is TGCAGCGGACAGGTTAATGAGCAGTTCTTC.

In nucleotides, the CDR3 is TGCGCCAGCAGCCACATAATACCTCACGGGACTCTACCAATCGGACGGCACTACGAGCAGTACTTC. The encoded protein is CASSHIIPHGTLPIGRHYEQYF. This chain joins TRBV4-1 and TRBJ2-7; D is perhaps TRBD2 (6 bases). The CDR3 has 22 residues. The V gene lost 3 bases and the J gene lost 3 bases, with 36 bases spanning the gap. Per the germline V gene, CDR1 is MGHRA and CDR2 is YSYEKL.

The J gene is TRBJ1-5, the V gene TRBV6-1, with D uncertain. Germline lookup yields CDR1 MNHNS and CDR2 SASEGT. CDR3 size: 14 residues. The V and J ends lost 7 bases and 4 bases respectively, with 14 bases between them. This chain's CDR3 is CASIRRLGNQPQHF. DNA of the CDR3: TGTGCCAGCATAAGGAGGTTGGGGAATCAGCCCCAGCATTTT.

The DNA for the CDR3 is TGTGCCAGCAGTTATCGGAGCTCCTACAATGAGCAGTTCTTC. Its translation: CASSYRSSYNEQFF. This sequence joins TRBV6-5 and TRBJ2-1, with D hard to call. V dropped 3 bases and J dropped 0 bases, with 6 bases sitting between them. The CDR3 sequence is 14 residues long. The germline V gene has CDR1 MNHEY and CDR2 SVGAGI.

The chain carries TRBV7-2 and TRBJ2-3; D possibly corresponds to TRBD2 (6 bases). Germline lookup yields CDR1 SGHTA and CDR2 FQGNSA. The CDR3 is made up of 15 amino acids. Trimming took off 5 bases at V and 0 bases at J, with 12 bases between the two ends. The CDR3: CASSTGSRSTDTQYF. The CDR3 coding sequence is TGTGCCAGCAGCACCGGGAGCCGTAGCACAGATACGCAGTATTTT. Variable domain in full (rest from reference TRBV7-2 and TRBJ2-3): GAGVSQSPSNKVTEKGKDVELRCDPISGHTALYWYRQSLGQGLEFLIYFQGNSAPDKSGLPSDRFSAERTGGSVSTLTIQRTQQEDSAVYLCASSTGSRSTDTQYFGPGTRLTVL.